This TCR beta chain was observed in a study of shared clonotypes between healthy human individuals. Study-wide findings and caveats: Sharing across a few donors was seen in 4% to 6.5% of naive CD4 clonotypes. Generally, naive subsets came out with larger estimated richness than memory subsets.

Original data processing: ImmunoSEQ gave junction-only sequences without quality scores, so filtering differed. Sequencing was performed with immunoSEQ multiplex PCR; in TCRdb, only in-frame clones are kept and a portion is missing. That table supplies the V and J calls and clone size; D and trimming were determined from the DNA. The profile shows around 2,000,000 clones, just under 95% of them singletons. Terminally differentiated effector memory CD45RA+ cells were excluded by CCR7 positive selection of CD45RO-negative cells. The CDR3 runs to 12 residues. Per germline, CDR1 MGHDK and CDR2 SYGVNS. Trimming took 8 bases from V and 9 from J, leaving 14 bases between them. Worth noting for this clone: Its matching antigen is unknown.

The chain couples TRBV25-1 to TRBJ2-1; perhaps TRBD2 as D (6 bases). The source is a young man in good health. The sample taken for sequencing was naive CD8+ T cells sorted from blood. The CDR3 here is CASSTSGSEQFF. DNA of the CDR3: TGTGCCAGCTCCACATCCGGGAGTGAGCAGTTCTTC.